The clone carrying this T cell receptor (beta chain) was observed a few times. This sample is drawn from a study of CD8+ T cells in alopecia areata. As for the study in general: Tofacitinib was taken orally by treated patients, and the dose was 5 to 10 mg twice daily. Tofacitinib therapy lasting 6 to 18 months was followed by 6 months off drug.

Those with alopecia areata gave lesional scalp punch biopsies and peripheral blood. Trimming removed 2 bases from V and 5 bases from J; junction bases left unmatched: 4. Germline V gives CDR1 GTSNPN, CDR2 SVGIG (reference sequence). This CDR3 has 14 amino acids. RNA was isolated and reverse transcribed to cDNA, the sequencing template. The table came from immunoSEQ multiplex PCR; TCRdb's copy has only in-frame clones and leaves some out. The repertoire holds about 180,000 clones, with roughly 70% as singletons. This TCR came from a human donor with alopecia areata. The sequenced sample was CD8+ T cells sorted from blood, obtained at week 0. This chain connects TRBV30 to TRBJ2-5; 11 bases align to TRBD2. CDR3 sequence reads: CAWSLAGGAETQYF. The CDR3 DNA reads TGTGCCTGGAGTCTAGCGGGGGGCGCGGAGACCCAGTACTTC.